These T cell receptor beta chains were read from a single sample in a study of T-cell memory formation after mild COVID-19. TCRdb used MiXCR to reprocess the 5' RACE reads, holding one entry per CDR3 protein. The table records under 250,000 distinct CDR3 sequences, 27% of them present only once. Sample: PBMCs or a T cell subset sorted from them (not recorded which). The receptors derive from an adult woman who had mild COVID-19 (a few samples of this study predate the infection). Cell type and time point are not known. CDR3s include the opening cysteine and the closing phenylalanine or tryptophan. Each record gives: CDR3 protein, CDR3 DNA, D gene, V gene, clone size, J gene. The D gene is left open where the match is weak. Size is omitted from some rows. Given values are once, few, many or a class for expanded clones.

CDR3 protein: CASSLVGPNNSPLHF
CDR3 DNA: TGTGCCAGCAGCTTAGTAGGACCCAATAATTCACCCCTCCACTTT
D gene: .
V gene: TRBV7-2
clone size: .
J gene: TRBJ1-6

CDR3 protein: CASSRNRAANEKLFF
CDR3 DNA: TGTGCCAGCAGCCGAAACAGGGCGGCTAATGAAAAACTGTTTTTT
D gene: .
V gene: TRBV11-3
clone size: few
J gene: TRBJ1-4

CDR3 protein: CASSELAGGKYNEQFF
CDR3 DNA: TGTGCCAGCAGTGAGTTAGCGGGAGGAAAATACAATGAGCAGTTCTTC
D gene: TRBD2
V gene: TRBV27
clone size: few
J gene: TRBJ2-1

CDR3 protein: CASSPTGNDYGYTF
CDR3 DNA: TGTGCCAGCTCACCTACAGGGAACGACTATGGCTACACCTTC
D gene: .
V gene: TRBV18
clone size: few
J gene: TRBJ1-2

CDR3 protein: CASSLGGGREAFF
CDR3 DNA: TGTGCCAGCAGCTTAGGAGGGGGCAGAGAAGCTTTCTTT
D gene: TRBD1
V gene: TRBV7-8
clone size: .
J gene: TRBJ1-1

CDR3 protein: CSAPRQGASGELFF
CDR3 DNA: TGCAGTGCGCCCCGACAGGGGGCATCCGGGGAGCTGTTTTTT
D gene: TRBD1
V gene: TRBV20-1
clone size: .
J gene: TRBJ2-2

CDR3 protein: CASSFGREGRYEQYF
CDR3 DNA: TGCGCCAGCAGTTTCGGGCGGGAGGGTAGGTACGAGCAGTACTTC
D gene: TRBD2
V gene: TRBV5-1
clone size: .
J gene: TRBJ2-7

CDR3 protein: CASRGTSGTYNEQFF
CDR3 DNA: TGTGCCAGCAGGGGGACTAGCGGGACCTACAATGAGCAGTTCTTC
D gene: TRBD2
V gene: TRBV2
clone size: .
J gene: TRBJ2-1

CDR3 protein: CASSHQGNEQFF
CDR3 DNA: TGTGCCAGCTCTCATCAGGGGAATGAGCAGTTCTTC
D gene: .
V gene: TRBV12-3/TRBV12-4
clone size: few
J gene: TRBJ2-1

CDR3 protein: CASSLISVSTDTQYF
CDR3 DNA: TGTGCCAGCAGCTTGATCTCGGTTAGCACAGATACGCAGTATTTT
D gene: .
V gene: TRBV5-6
clone size: few
J gene: TRBJ2-3

CDR3 protein: CASSPSGGGVYNEQFF
CDR3 DNA: TGTGCCAGCAGCCCCTCAGGGGGAGGGGTCTACAATGAGCAGTTCTTC
D gene: .
V gene: TRBV9
clone size: .
J gene: TRBJ2-1

CDR3 protein: CASSQGNQPQHF
CDR3 DNA: TGTGCCAGCAGCCAAGGGAATCAGCCCCAGCATTTT
D gene: .
V gene: TRBV3-1
clone size: .
J gene: TRBJ1-5

CDR3 protein: CASSLLALGETQYF
CDR3 DNA: TGCGCCAGCAGCTTACTGGCGTTGGGAGAGACCCAGTACTTC
D gene: .
V gene: TRBV5-1
clone size: .
J gene: TRBJ2-5

CDR3 protein: CSVFDRNNGNTIYF
CDR3 DNA: TGCAGCGTTTTCGACAGGAATAATGGAAACACCATATATTTT
D gene: .
V gene: TRBV29-1
clone size: many
J gene: TRBJ1-3

CDR3 protein: CASSFGGLGTGELFF
CDR3 DNA: TGTGCCAGCAGCTTCGGGGGTCTTGGCACCGGGGAGCTGTTTTTT
D gene: .
V gene: TRBV7-2
clone size: few
J gene: TRBJ2-2

CDR3 protein: CASSYGGGNSETQYF
CDR3 DNA: TGTGCCAGCAGTTACGGTGGGGGGAACTCAGAGACCCAGTACTTC
D gene: .
V gene: TRBV6-6
clone size: .
J gene: TRBJ2-5

CDR3 protein: CASSLVIGQGELFF
CDR3 DNA: TGCGCCAGCAGCTTGGTCATTGGACAGGGAGAGCTGTTTTTT
D gene: TRBD1
V gene: TRBV5-1
clone size: few
J gene: TRBJ2-2